The rows below give T cell receptor beta chains drawn from one sample of a study of T cell responses to AZD1222 COVID-19 vaccine. The method was immunoSEQ multiplex PCR; TCRdb's version includes in-frame clones alone and lacks a portion of them. The data contain about 110,000 clones, about nine tenths of them singletons. The source was peripheral blood, collected on day 0 of AZD1222 vaccination. The receptors come from an adult in good health. Each CDR3 is given with its conserved first and last residue. D genes are given only for firm matches. The size of a clone is reported for some rows only, either as once, few or many, or as a class for expanded clones.

d_call clone_size cdr3_length j_call v_call cdr3_nt cdr3_aa
TRBD1 . 16 TRBJ1-5 TRBV2 TGTGCCAGCAGTGGGCCAGGGGGCTATAGCAATCAGCCCCAGCATTTT CASSGPGGYSNQPQHF
TRBD2 . 17 TRBJ2-3 TRBV5-5 TGTGCCAGCAGCTTGGCAATACAGACTAGCGCCACAGATACGCAGTATTTT CASSLAIQTSATDTQYF
TRBD2 . 15 TRBJ2-7 TRBV6-6 TGTGCCAGCATAAACAGCGGGGGGGCAATTTACGAGCAGTACTTC CASINSGGAIYEQYF
. . 13 TRBJ2-5 TRBV5-1 TGCGCCAGCAGCTTGGCGCAGCAAGAGACCCAGTACTTC CASSLAQQETQYF
. . 14 TRBJ2-3 TRBV6-1 TGTGCCAGCAGTGAGGACTTCTACACAGATACGCAGTATTTT CASSEDFYTDTQYF
. medium-sized 13 TRBJ2-1 TRBV2 TGTGCCGGCCTAAAGAGCTCCTACAATGAGCAGTTCTTC CAGLKSSYNEQFF
TRBD2 . 17 TRBJ2-2 TRBV5-4 TGTGCCAGCAGCCCAGGGCTCGGAGCGGGGGGTTCCGGGGAGCTGTTTTTT CASSPGLGAGGSGELFF
. . 14 TRBJ1-3 TRBV28 TGTGCCAGCAGTCCAGGGACTGCTCGCCACACCATATATTTT CASSPGTARHTIYF
. . 16 TRBJ1-2 TRBV27 TGTGCCAGCAGTTCCCCAGGGCAGGGGAAAGGCTATGGCTACACCTTC CASSSPGQGKGYGYTF
. . 16 TRBJ1-2 TRBV23-1 TGCGCCAGCAGTCAATCGGGGCAAGCAACTAACTATGGCTACACCTTC CASSQSGQATNYGYTF
. . 13 TRBJ2-5 TRBV12-3/TRBV12-4 TGTGCCAGCAGTTTGGGGGTCCAAGAGACCCAGTACTTC CASSLGVQETQYF
. . 15 TRBJ1-2 TRBV5-6 TGTGCCAGCAGCTTGGATTTAGGGCCTAACTATGGCTACACCTTC CASSLDLGPNYGYTF
TRBD2 . 18 TRBJ2-1 TRBV6-2/TRBV6-3 TGTGCCAGCAGTTTCCGACTTACCGCGGGGGGGCGGGTTTATGAGCAGTTCTTC CASSFRLTAGGRVYEQFF
. . 15 TRBJ1-2 TRBV10-3 TGTGCCATCAGTGAGTCAACAGGCCTGCAGGGCGGCTACACCTTC CAISESTGLQGGYTF
TRBD2 . 14 TRBJ2-1 TRBV3-1/TRBV3-2 TGTGCCAGCAGCCAACCCCTAGCGGGGGATGAGCAGTTCTTC CASSQPLAGDEQFF
. . 14 TRBJ1-2 TRBV6-5 TGTGCCAGCACCACAAGCTGGCCTACGGAAGGCTACACCTTC CASTTSWPTEGYTF
. . 15 TRBJ1-2 TRBV6-1 TGTGCCAGCAGTGAAGTGGGGCGATTAGCTAGGGGGTACACCTTC CASSEVGRLARGYTF